Listed below are T cell receptor beta chains from one sample, sequenced in a study of chemoradiotherapy in HPV16-positive cancers. Here immunoSEQ multiplex PCR was the method, and the copy in TCRdb shows in-frame clones only, minus some. Of some 20,000 clones in the sample, approximately 73% were seen once. Sampling took place from a patient who underwent chemoradiotherapy. These receptors were taken from a human donor with HPV-associated anogenital cancer. Both conserved end residues are trimmed from each CDR3.

j_call: TRBJ1-5; v_call: TRBV7-9; cdr3_aa: ASSLSRLGTEYQPQH
j_call: TRBJ1-2; v_call: TRBV6-1; cdr3_aa: ASRSTGRGYGYT
j_call: TRBJ2-2; v_call: TRBV7-9; cdr3_aa: ASSLLASGRASGGELF
j_call: TRBJ2-6; v_call: TRBV5-1; cdr3_aa: ASSREGAGANVLT
j_call: TRBJ2-1; v_call: TRBV28; cdr3_aa: ASSGYDTYNEQF
j_call: TRBJ2-7; v_call: TRBV10-1; cdr3_aa: ASSELVAGSSYEQY
j_call: TRBJ1-1; v_call: TRBV5-1; cdr3_aa: ASSLSSPRRNTEAF
j_call: TRBJ1-3; v_call: TRBV10-3; cdr3_aa: AMSGTENTIY
j_call: TRBJ1-1; v_call: TRBV4-2; cdr3_aa: ASSPRDRGNTEAF
j_call: TRBJ2-6; v_call: TRBV7-9; cdr3_aa: ASSPLPGQGASGANVLT
j_call: TRBJ1-1; v_call: TRBV5-4; cdr3_aa: ASKRQDRGDLAF
j_call: TRBJ2-1; v_call: TRBV7-8; cdr3_aa: ASSPLLRLTRYNEQF
j_call: TRBJ2-6; v_call: TRBV4-1; cdr3_aa: ASSQVYSRANVLT
j_call: TRBJ1-6; v_call: TRBV28; cdr3_aa: ASRYRGVGSPLH
j_call: TRBJ1-6; v_call: TRBV30; cdr3_aa: AWSHLDSRNSPLH